The 25 T cell receptor beta chains below all came from one sample that was sequenced in a study of blood T cells in healthy people across ages. Primers used in a second PCR of about 7 to 12 cycles were a sample-barcoded 5' primer and a J-beta primer mix. TCRdb ran MiXCR on the 5' RACE reads and lists one entry per CDR3 protein. This table holds a few hundred thousand distinct CDR3 sequences, approximately 25% found once. The sequencing sample was made of blood. Source of these receptors: a woman between 65 and 79 years old in good health.

The V call is TRBV5-1, the J call TRBJ2-5, with 11 bases that match TRBD2. The junction had 11 bases not matched to a gene; V was cut back by 4 bases and J by 3 bases. CDR1 SGHRS and CDR2 YFSETQ come from the germline V gene. The CDR3 loop spans 17 amino acids. CDR3 nucleotides: TGCGCCAGCAGCCGGATGGGGACTAGCGGTCAGAAAGAGACCCAGTACTTC. Protein product: CASSRMGTSGQKETQYF.

This clonotype was observed a handful of times. The junction departs from germline at one end; a sequencing error may be responsible. The chain combines TRBV3-1 with TRBJ2-7; 8 bases are shared with TRBD1. The CDR3 covers 12 residues. CDR1 is LGHDT, CDR2 YNNKEL, per germline (reference sequence). The CDR3 spells CASSTPGTGASF. The CDR3 nucleotides are TGTGCCAGCAGCACGCCGGGGACAGGTGCCTCATTC.

This clonotype was detected only a few times. The chain is built from TRBV4-3 and TRBJ2-5; TRBD2 matches at 12 bases. The V gene end was trimmed by 0 bases and the J gene end by 4 bases; junction bases not matched to a gene: 9. There are 18 residues in the CDR3. Per the germline V gene, CDR1 is LGHNA and CDR2 is YSLEER. The CDR3 is CASSQDPTSGGMAETQYF. The CDR3 DNA sequence: TGCGCCAGCAGCCAAGATCCGACTAGCGGGGGTATGGCAGAGACCCAGTACTTC.

CDR3 protein: CAISRTEGYGYTF. CDR3 DNA: TGTGCCATCAGCCGGACAGAGGGATATGGCTACACCTTC. This chain connects TRBV10-3 to TRBJ1-2, with D maybe TRBD1 (6 bases). V gave up 6 bases and J gave up 5 bases, with 13 bases separating them. The CDR3 sequence is 13 residues long. The V gene's germline CDR1 is ENHRY and CDR2 SYGVKD.

The rearrangement links TRBV6-5 to TRBJ2-7, with TRBD1 matching 8 bases. This CDR3 spans 15 amino acids. V dropped 2 bases and J dropped 3; count of bases not matched to a gene: 6. The V gene's germline CDR1 is MNHEY and CDR2 SVGAGI. The CDR3 coding sequence is TGTGCCAGCAGTTACCCCAGGGGGCTTGGCTACGAGCAGTACTTC. Amino acid sequence: CASSYPRGLGYEQYF.

The CDR3 reads CASSLRDAVITF. CDR3 nucleotide sequence: TGCGCCAGCAGCTTGCGGGACGCCGTGATCACCTTC. V usage is TRBV5-1 and J usage is TRBJ1-2; TRBD1 is a possible D gene (5 bases). V gave up 1 base and J gave up 13 bases, with 14 bases separating them. The germline V gene has CDR1 SGHRS and CDR2 YFSETQ. CDR3 size: 12 residues.

The chain links TRBV5-1 to TRBJ1-4; 9 bases are a match to TRBD1. The germline V gene has CDR1 SGHRS and CDR2 YFSETQ. With 4 bases clipped from V and 8 bases from J, the junction kept 9 bases outside the gene matches. The CDR3 contains 15 residues. CDR3: CASSEDRGVLEKLFF. Here the CDR3 DNA reads TGCGCCAGCAGCGAGGACAGGGGAGTATTGGAAAAACTGTTTTTT. The entire variable domain, with the rest obtained from reference TRBV5-1 and TRBJ1-4, is as follows: KAGVTQTPRYLIKTRGQQVTLSCSPISGHRSVSWYQQTPGQGLQFLFEYFSETQRNKGNFPGRFSGRQFSNSRSEMNVSTLELGDSALYLCASSEDRGVLEKLFFGSGTQLSVL.

This clonotype has more than one count but fewer than ten. The chain has TRBV5-1 and TRBJ2-5; 10 nucleotides match TRBD1. The CDR3 has 15 residues. V shed 2 bases and J 4 bases; nucleotides not matched to a gene: 5. Germline CDR1 is SGHRS and CDR2 is YFSETQ. This CDR3 reads CASSLDRGRGETQYF. The CDR3 nucleotides read TGCGCCAGCAGCTTAGACAGGGGGCGCGGAGAGACCCAGTACTTC.

The chain couples TRBV3-1 to TRBJ1-1; D is unclear. CDR1 is LGHDT, CDR2 YNNKEL, per germline (reference sequence). V lost 4 bases, J lost 4 bases, and 13 bases lay in between. The CDR3 has 14 amino acids. CDR3 sequence reads: CASSPPDGSTEAFF. The CDR3 DNA reads as TGTGCCAGCAGCCCTCCTGACGGGAGCACTGAAGCTTTCTTT.

Points on this clonotype: An end of the junction differs from the germline gene, which may be a read error. V usage is TRBV7-9 and J usage is TRBJ2-5; TRBD2 matches at 11 bases. The CDR3 contains 15 residues. The germline V gene encodes CDR1 SEHNR and CDR2 FQNEAQ (reference sequence). CDR3 sequence (DNA): TGTGCCAGCAGCGTAGCGGGGGGGTTCGGAGAGACCCAGTACTTC. This encodes CASSVAGGFGETQYF.

This clonotype was detected only a few times. The V call is TRBV7-2, the J call TRBJ2-6; the match to TRBD2 covers 10 bases. This CDR3 is 20 amino acids long. With V trimmed by 2 bases and J by 1 base, 11 bases remained unmatched. Germline assignment: CDR1 SGHTA and CDR2 FQGNSA. CDR3 loop: CASSLSGAGGPGSGANVLTF. The CDR3 DNA reads as TGTGCCAGCAGCTTATCTGGAGCGGGAGGGCCCGGTTCTGGGGCCAACGTCCTGACTTTC.

V usage is TRBV5-5 and J usage is TRBJ2-3; no clear D gene. Trimming took off 2 bases at V and 1 base at J, with 8 bases between the two ends. The CDR3 runs 14 residues. CDR1 and CDR2 (germline): SGHKS, YYEKEE (reference sequence). CDR3 sequence reads: CASSFFAGTDTQYF. The CDR3 nucleotides read TGTGCCAGCAGCTTTTTTGCGGGCACAGATACGCAGTATTTT.

The chain combines TRBV9 with TRBJ2-5, with D possibly called TRBD1 or TRBD2 (5 bases each). The J call could be wrong; TRBJ2-7 is a better fit for the DNA end. The germline CDR1 and CDR2 sequences are SGDLS and YYNGEE. The CDR3 covers 14 residues. The CDR3 protein is CASSVAGTTYEQYF. Written as DNA, the CDR3 is TGTGCCAGCAGCGTAGCAGGGACCACGTACGAGCAGTACTTC.

The rearrangement uses TRBV6-5 and TRBJ2-7, with D unresolved. Trimming left V 3 bases short and J 0 bases short, with 9 bases between. Germline-derived CDR1 and CDR2 are MNHEY and SVGAGI. CDR3 length: 14 amino acids. The CDR3: CASSYGLVSYEQYF. CDR3 DNA sequence: TGTGCCAGCAGTTATGGTCTAGTCTCCTACGAGCAGTACTTC.

Points on this clonotype: The junction differs from germline at one of its ends, possibly a read error. This chain uses TRBV7-9 with TRBJ1-1; D may be TRBD1 (5 bases). Looked up from germline, CDR1 is SEHNR and CDR2 is FQNEAQ (reference sequence). This CDR3 has 17 amino acids. CDR3 sequence reads: CASSLARAGWMNTGAFF. In nucleotides, the CDR3 is TGTGCCAGCAGCCTAGCGCGGGCAGGGTGGATGAACACTGGAGCTTTCTTT.

This sequence joins TRBV20-1 and TRBJ1-2; weak D call: TRBD1 (5 bases). V shed 3 bases and J shed 7 bases, with 9 bases lying between them. This CDR3 region has 11 residues. CDR1 is DFQATT and CDR2 is SNEGSKA in the germline V gene (reference sequence). The CDR3 DNA sequence: TGCAGTGCTAGTGGGACGAGTGGCTACACCTTC. Translating it yields CSASGTSGYTF.

This chain connects TRBV12-3 or TRBV12-4 to TRBJ2-4, with 12 bases that match TRBD1. V shed 2 bases and J 0 bases; nucleotides not matched to a gene: 5. The CDR3 runs 18 residues. The CDR3 nucleotides read TGTGCCAGCAGTTTATCGGGACAGGGGGCTTTAGCCAAAAACATTCAGTACTTC. This translates into CASSLSGQGALAKNIQYF.

This clonotype has a handful of counts. The chain carries TRBV6-1 and TRBJ1-2; 9 bases are a match to TRBD1. There are 16 residues in the CDR3. Germline CDR1 and CDR2: MNHNS and SASEGT. V dropped 6 bases and J dropped 3; count of bases not matched to a gene: 11. The CDR3 DNA sequence: TGTGCCAGCAGGAGGGACAGGGTTAAGATCGACTATGGCTACACCTTC. Its protein product is CASRRDRVKIDYGYTF.

This chain links TRBV6-1 with TRBJ2-3, with TRBD1 identical over 9 bases. V trimming: 7 bases; J trimming: 5 bases; junction bases outside the gene matches: 13. The CDR3 runs to 16 residues. CDR1 is MNHNS, CDR2 SASEGT, per germline. The CDR3 spells CASTAGQGRAGDTQYF. The CDR3 DNA reads as TGTGCCAGCACCGCCGGACAGGGGCGGGCAGGAGATACGCAGTATTTT.

The sample holds a few counts of this clonotype. J is TRBJ1-4 and V is TRBV7-2; no clear D. The germline V gene has CDR1 SGHTA and CDR2 FQGNSA. V was clipped by 0 bases and J by 7 bases, with 12 bases between them. The CDR3 sequence is 15 residues long. The CDR3 DNA reads TGTGCCAGCAGCTTAGCGGCTGTCAGTGGTGAAAAACTGTTTTTT. Its translation is CASSLAAVSGEKLFF.

CDR3 DNA sequence: TGTGCCATCAGTGAGTCCAGGGTAGAGACCCAGTACTTC. Translated, it gives CAISESRVETQYF. V and J are TRBV10-3 and TRBJ2-5; possible D gene TRBD1, 5 bases. V gave up 0 bases and J gave up 4 bases, with 6 bases separating them. The germline V gene has CDR1 ENHRY and CDR2 SYGVKD. CDR3 length: 13 amino acids.

As for this clonotype: A junction end diverges from the germline sequence, so it may reflect a read error. This rearrangement joins TRBV6-6 to TRBJ1-2; 9 bases match TRBD1. CDR1 and CDR2 (germline): MNHNY, SVGAGI (reference sequence). The CDR3 sequence is 12 residues long. The CDR3 DNA reads as TGTGCCAGCAGTTACGCTGGGACAGGGTATGCCTTC. It specifies CASSYAGTGYAF.

This clonotype was counted between two and nine times. This rearrangement joins TRBV12-3 or TRBV12-4 to TRBJ2-7; 9 nucleotides match TRBD1. Trimming cost V 5 bases and J 7 bases; bases outside gene matches: 9. The CDR3 is made up of 14 amino acids. The CDR3 reads CASSPYRGPEEQYF. CDR3 sequence (DNA): TGTGCCAGCAGTCCTTACAGGGGGCCCGAAGAGCAGTACTTC.

A few counts support this clonotype. The gene calls are TRBV4-1 and TRBJ2-5; D remains ambiguous. CDR3 length: 11 residues. Germline assignment: CDR1 MGHRA and CDR2 YSYEKL. Trimming cost V 11 bases and J 7 bases, with 14 bases left between them. The CDR3 reads CAYLLKWTQYF. CDR3 sequence (DNA): TGCGCCTATCTGTTGAAGTGGACCCAGTACTTC.

This clonotype was detected a few times. The rearrangement joins TRBV5-1 to TRBJ2-2; 7 bases fit TRBD1. Germline CDR1 is SGHRS and CDR2 is YFSETQ. Unmatched junction bases numbered 7, after V lost 0 bases and J lost 5 bases. This CDR3 contains 16 residues. DNA for the CDR3: TGCGCCAGCAGCTTGGATCCAGGGGGTCAAACCGGGGAGCTGTTTTTT. This codes for CASSLDPGGQTGELFF.